This T cell receptor (beta chain) came from a study of cytomegalovirus exposure and HLA in healthy donors. In the case of this clone: The target antigen is unknown.

The CDR3 covers 14 residues. The germline V gene has CDR1 SGHVS and CDR2 FQNEAQ. V gave up 3 bases and J gave up 8 bases, with 14 bases separating them. PCR involved 60 Vbeta and 13 Jbeta primers. Some clones are missing from TCRdb's copy, which holds only in-frame ones; the method was immunoSEQ multiplex PCR. The table includes approximately 74,000 clones, 60% to 80% detected once. Overall study results and limits: A missense variant in DCLRE1C was later tied to TCR beta V- and J-gene trimming. The authors enumerated roughly 180 TCR beta chains as linked to cytomegalovirus.

Material: PBMCs. The sequence was obtained from a middle-aged woman in good health and CMV-seronegative. The rearrangement links TRBV7-8 to TRBJ2-1; D is perhaps TRBD1 (6 bases). CDR3 sequence (DNA): TGTGCCAGCAGCTTTTCCACTCAGGGGTATGAGCAGTTCTTC. It encodes CASSFSTQGYEQFF.